The 20 T cell receptor beta chains listed next were all sequenced from one sample in a study of blood T cells in healthy people across ages. The second PCR ran about 6 to 11 cycles with a sample-barcoded 5' primer and J-beta primers. Via MiXCR, TCRdb re-called the 5' RACE reads, giving one row per CDR3 protein. The sample holds over 1,500,000 distinct CDR3 sequences; approximately 39% are singletons and the top ten take about 21%. What was sequenced was blood. Every receptor here comes from a human donor in good health.

This clonotype occurred a few times. The chain combines TRBV6-2 or TRBV6-3 with TRBJ2-5; a possible D gene is TRBD1 (5 bases). The CDR3 is 12 amino acids. Germline V gene lookup returns CDR1 MNHEY and CDR2 SVGEGT. The V end was cut by 6 bases, the J end by 5 bases, with 10 bases between. In DNA form, the CDR3 reads TGTGCCAGCAGCGTCAGGGTGGAGACCCAGTACTTC. Protein sequence: CASSVRVETQYF.

This clonotype showed up just a few times. The chain uses TRBV6-5 and TRBJ2-7; the match to TRBD2 covers 8 bases. This CDR3 is built from 14 residues. Losses at the gene ends were 5 bases for V and 2 bases for J; bases not matched to a gene: 5. Germline V gene data show CDR1 as MNHEY and CDR2 as SVGAGI. CDR3 coding DNA: TGTGCCAGCAGTGGCGGGGGGCCACCCTACGAGCAGTACTTC. Translation gives CASSGGGPPYEQYF.

The chain employs TRBV28 and TRBJ2-7, with 7 bases fitting TRBD1. The CDR3 extends over 15 amino acids. CDR1 MDHEN and CDR2 SYDVKM come from the germline V gene. The ends lost 6 bases at V and 3 bases at J; junction bases unmatched: 11. The CDR3 coding sequence is TGTGCCAGCAGCCTAACCTCGACAGGGAACTACGAGCAGTACTTC. It translates to CASSLTSTGNYEQYF.

This clonotype was counted only a few times. The genes are TRBV7-2 and TRBJ2-1; D possibly matches TRBD1 or TRBD2 (5 bases each). CDR1 SGHTA and CDR2 FQGNSA come from the germline V gene. The CDR3 contains 15 residues. The ends were cut back, 6 bases at V and 7 bases at J, with 19 bases in the middle. The CDR3 nucleotides read TGTGCCAGCAGTTCCCTCCGGGACCGAGGGAATGAGCAGTTCTTC. Translating it yields CASSSLRDRGNEQFF.

As regards this clonotype: Mismatch with germline at one junction end may stem from a read error. The chain has TRBV30 and TRBJ1-6, with D possibly TRBD1 on 5 matching bases. CDR1 is GTSNPN and CDR2 is SVGIG in the germline V gene (reference sequence). The CDR3 runs to 13 residues. CDR3 region: CAWPSGTNSPLHF. CDR3 sequence (DNA): TGCGCCTGGCCAAGCGGGACTAATTCACCCCTCCACTTT.

This clonotype has more than one count but fewer than ten. Here the CDR3 reads CSARDNAYNEKLFF. CDR3 coding DNA: TGCAGTGCTAGAGATAACGCCTATAATGAAAAACTGTTTTTT. The rearrangement links TRBV20-1 to TRBJ1-4; D is undetermined. Germline V gene sequence: CDR1 DFQATT, CDR2 SNEGSKA (reference sequence). The CDR3 runs to 14 residues. Trimming stripped 0 bases from V and 4 bases from J, with 9 bases between.

This chain links TRBV7-6 with TRBJ1-1; the D is unclear. The CDR3 length is 17 residues. Trimming pared 2 bases from V and 1 base from J, leaving 17 bases between. Germline CDR1 and CDR2: SGHVS and FNYEAQ. The DNA of the CDR3 is TGTGCCAGCAGCTTAAGCCTCAACCTGGGCCCGAACACTGAAGCTTTCTTT. Translation: CASSLSLNLGPNTEAFF.

The CDR3 loop is CASSVARGGEADTQYF. As DNA, the CDR3 is TGTGCCAGCAGCGTAGCAAGGGGTGGTGAGGCAGATACGCAGTATTTT. The chain has TRBV9 and TRBJ2-3; D perhaps matches TRBD1 (5 bases). The CDR3 loop spans 16 amino acids. Per the germline V gene, CDR1 is SGDLS and CDR2 is YYNGEE. V lost 0 bases and J lost 4, with 15 bases in between.

In its sample, this clonotype was seen many times. The chain carries TRBV9 and TRBJ2-3; maybe TRBD2 (6 bases). This CDR3 spans 12 amino acids. V shed 3 bases and J shed 6 bases, with 8 bases lying between them. Germline V gives CDR1 SGDLS, CDR2 YYNGEE. The CDR3 here is CASSASADTQYF. CDR3 nucleotide sequence: TGTGCCAGCAGCGCTAGCGCGGATACGCAGTATTTT.

This chain joins TRBV6-1 and TRBJ2-7; tentative D call: TRBD1 (6 bases). This CDR3 comprises 13 residues. The V end was cut by 6 bases, the J end by 4 bases, with 13 bases between. Germline CDR1 is MNHNS and CDR2 is SASEGT. DNA of the CDR3: TGTGCCAGCAGAATGGGACACCGATACGAGCAGTACTTC. Translating it yields CASRMGHRYEQYF.

This chain links TRBV29-1 with TRBJ2-5, with D unresolved. Per germline, CDR1 SQVTM and CDR2 ANQGSEA. V was trimmed by 5 bases and J by 6 bases, leaving 13 bases between them. The CDR3 contains 12 residues. The CDR3 sequence: CSVFINGKTQYF. In DNA form, the CDR3 reads TGCAGCGTTTTCATTAATGGGAAGACCCAGTACTTC.

The chain uses TRBV7-2 and TRBJ1-2; maybe TRBD1 (6 bases). Germline V gene data show CDR1 as SGHTA and CDR2 as FQGNSA. The V and J ends lost 5 bases and 0 bases respectively, with 13 bases between them. The CDR3 covers 15 residues. The CDR3 sequence: CASSQQGLSNYGYTF. DNA for the CDR3: TGTGCCAGCAGCCAACAGGGCCTATCTAACTATGGCTACACCTTC.

This clonotype has only a few counts. The rearrangement links TRBV24-1 to TRBJ2-7; 7 bases line up with TRBD1. CDR3 length: 16 amino acids. V was clipped by 4 bases and J by 0 bases; unmatched bases: 8. Germline V CDR1 and CDR2: KGHDR, SFDVKD. The CDR3 DNA reads as TGTGCCACCAGTGAGGCTGGACAGGACAGCTCCTACGAGCAGTACTTC. It encodes CATSEAGQDSSYEQYF.

The genes are TRBV29-1 and TRBJ2-7, with 9 nucleotides matching TRBD2. V was clipped by 0 bases and J by 7 bases; unmatched bases: 7. Germline CDR1 reads SQVTM; CDR2 reads ANQGSEA. The CDR3 covers 14 residues. In nucleotides, the CDR3 is TGCAGCGTTGAAGATCAAGCGGGGGGCGGGGAGCAGTACTTC. Translated, it gives CSVEDQAGGGEQYF.

This clonotype was seen a few times. The gene calls are TRBV7-2 and TRBJ2-7, with 7 bases matching TRBD1. Germline CDR1 reads SGHTA; CDR2 reads FQGNSA. The length of the CDR3 is 15 residues. V lost 1 base to trimming and J lost 3 bases; unmatched junction nucleotides: 6. This CDR3 is CASSLVGTGDYEQYF. As DNA, the CDR3 is TGTGCCAGCAGCTTAGTGGGTACAGGGGACTACGAGCAGTACTTC.

The chain employs TRBV25-1 and TRBJ2-5; D not resolved. The better agreement between TRBJ2-7 and the DNA end casts doubt on the J call. CDR1 and CDR2 (germline): MGHDK, SYGVNS. The CDR3 has 12 residues. The CDR3 sequence: CASSVLGNEQYF. The CDR3 nucleotides read TGTGCCAGCAGTGTATTGGGGAACGAGCAGTACTTC.

This clonotype was counted between two and nine times. The rearrangement uses TRBV12-3 or TRBV12-4 and TRBJ1-5; D may be TRBD1 (5 bases). This CDR3 contains 13 residues. The V end was cut by 8 bases, the J end by 6 bases, with 14 bases between. This CDR3 is CASESDNRQPQHF. The CDR3 bases are TGTGCCAGCGAATCGGACAACCGTCAGCCCCAGCATTTT.

The chain combines TRBV2 with TRBJ1-5; 8 bases map to TRBD1. V was clipped by 4 bases and J by 6 bases; unmatched bases: 8. This CDR3 region has 15 residues. Germline CDR1 SNHLY, CDR2 FYNNEI. In nucleotides, the CDR3 is TGTGCCAGCAGTGGGGGGCTGACAGGGGTTCAGCCCCAGCATTTT. It specifies CASSGGLTGVQPQHF.

Worth noting for this clonotype: At one end the junction does not follow the germline gene, possibly because of a read error. The chain combines TRBV27 with TRBJ2-3; the match to TRBD2 covers 13 bases. This CDR3 is built from 22 residues. Germline values: CDR1 MNHEY, CDR2 SMNVEV (reference sequence). The CDR3 spells CASSLLWRVAGLAGRSADTQYF. The CDR3 bases are TGCGCCAGCAGTTTATTGTGGCGTGTGGCGGGACTAGCGGGGCGAAGCGCAGATACGCAGTATTTT.

The gene calls are TRBV4-1 and TRBJ2-7, with TRBD1 matching over 9 bases. V shed 1 base and J 3 bases; nucleotides not matched to a gene: 7. CDR3 size: 16 residues. Germline V gene lookup returns CDR1 MGHRA and CDR2 YSYEKL. CDR3 DNA sequence: TGCGCCAGCAGCCAAGGGTGGGACAGGGAAATCTACGAGCAGTACTTC. The encoded protein is CASSQGWDREIYEQYF.